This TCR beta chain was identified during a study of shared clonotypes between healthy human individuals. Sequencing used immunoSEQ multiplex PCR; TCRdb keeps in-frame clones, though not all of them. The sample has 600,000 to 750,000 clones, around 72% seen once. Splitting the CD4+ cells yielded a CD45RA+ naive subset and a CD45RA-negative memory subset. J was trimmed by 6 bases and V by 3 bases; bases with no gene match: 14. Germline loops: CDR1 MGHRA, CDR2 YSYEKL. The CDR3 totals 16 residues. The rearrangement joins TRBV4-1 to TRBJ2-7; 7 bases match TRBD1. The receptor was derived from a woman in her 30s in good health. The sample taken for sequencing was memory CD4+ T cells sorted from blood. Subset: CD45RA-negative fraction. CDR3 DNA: TGCGCCAGCAGCCAGACTCCAGGGGGTTCAGTGAGCGAGCAGTACTTC. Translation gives CASSQTPGGSVSEQYF.